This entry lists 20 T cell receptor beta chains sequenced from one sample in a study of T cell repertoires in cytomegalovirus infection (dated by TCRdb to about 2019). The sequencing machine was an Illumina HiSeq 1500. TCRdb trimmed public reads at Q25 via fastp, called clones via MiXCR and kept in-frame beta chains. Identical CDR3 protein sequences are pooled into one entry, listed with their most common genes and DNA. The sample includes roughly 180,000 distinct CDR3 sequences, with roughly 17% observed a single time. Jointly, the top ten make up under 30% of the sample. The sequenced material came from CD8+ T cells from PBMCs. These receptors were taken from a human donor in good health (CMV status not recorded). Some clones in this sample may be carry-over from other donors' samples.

CDR3 protein: CASSWTSQETQYF. The CDR3 nucleotides read TGTGCCAGCAGTTGGACTAGTCAAGAGACCCAGTACTTC. The rearrangement uses TRBV7-8 and TRBJ2-5; 7 bases align to TRBD2. V gave up 6 bases and J gave up 2 bases; unmatched junction bases: 3. Germline V gene sequence: CDR1 SGHVS, CDR2 FQNEAQ. The CDR3 covers 13 residues. Full variable domain (remainder filled in from reference TRBV7-8 and TRBJ2-5): GAGVSQSPRYKVAKRGQDVALRCDPISGHVSLFWYQQALGQGPEFLTYFQNEAQLDKSGLPSDRFFAERPEGSVSTLKIQRTQQEDSAVYLCASSWTSQETQYFGPGTRLLVL.

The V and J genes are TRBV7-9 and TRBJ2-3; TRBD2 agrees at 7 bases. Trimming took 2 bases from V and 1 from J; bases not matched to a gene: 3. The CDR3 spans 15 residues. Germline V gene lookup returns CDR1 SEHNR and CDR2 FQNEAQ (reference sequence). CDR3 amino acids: CASSLSGAGTDTQYF. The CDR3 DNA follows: TGTGCCAGCAGCTTAAGCGGGGCCGGCACAGATACGCAGTATTTT. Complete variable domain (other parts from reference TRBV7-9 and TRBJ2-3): DTGVSQNPRHKITKRGQNVTFRCDPISEHNRLYWYRQTLGQGPEFLTYFQNEAQLEKSRLLSDRFSAERPKGSFSTLEIQRTEQGDSAMYLCASSLSGAGTDTQYFGPGTRLTVL.

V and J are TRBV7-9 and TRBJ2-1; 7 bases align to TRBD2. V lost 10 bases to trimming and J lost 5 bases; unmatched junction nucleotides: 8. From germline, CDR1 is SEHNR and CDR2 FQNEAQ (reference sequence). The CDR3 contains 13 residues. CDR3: CAIGLDANNEQFF. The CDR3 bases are TGTGCCATCGGACTAGACGCGAACAATGAGCAGTTCTTC.

This chain's CDR3 is CASSVPRDTDGQGNTGELFF. DNA of the CDR3: TGTGCCAGCAGCGTACCTCGGGACACCGACGGACAGGGAAACACCGGGGAGCTGTTTTTT. The rearrangement joins TRBV9 to TRBJ2-2, with 8 nucleotides matching TRBD1. The germline V gene encodes CDR1 SGDLS and CDR2 YYNGEE. This CDR3 region has 20 residues. V shed 1 base and J 2 bases; nucleotides not matched to a gene: 16.

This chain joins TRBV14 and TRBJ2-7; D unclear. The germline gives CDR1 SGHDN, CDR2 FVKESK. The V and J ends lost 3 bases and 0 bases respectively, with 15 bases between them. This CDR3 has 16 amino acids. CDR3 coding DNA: TGTGCCAGCAGCCACCCAACCCCCCAGAACTCCTACGAGCAGTACTTC. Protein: CASSHPTPQNSYEQYF.

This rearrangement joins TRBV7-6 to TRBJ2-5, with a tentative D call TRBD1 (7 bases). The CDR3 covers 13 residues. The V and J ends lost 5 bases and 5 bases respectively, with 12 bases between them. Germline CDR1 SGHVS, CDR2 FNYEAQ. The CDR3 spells CASSPTGRETQYF. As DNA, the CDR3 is TGTGCCAGCAGCCCGACAGGGAGGGAGACCCAGTACTTC.

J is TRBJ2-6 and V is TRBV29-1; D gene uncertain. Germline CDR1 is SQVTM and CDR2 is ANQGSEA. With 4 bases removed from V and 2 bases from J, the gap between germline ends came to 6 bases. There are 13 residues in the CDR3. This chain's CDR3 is CSVGQPGANVLTF. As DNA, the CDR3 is TGCAGCGTTGGGCAGCCTGGGGCCAACGTCCTGACTTTC.

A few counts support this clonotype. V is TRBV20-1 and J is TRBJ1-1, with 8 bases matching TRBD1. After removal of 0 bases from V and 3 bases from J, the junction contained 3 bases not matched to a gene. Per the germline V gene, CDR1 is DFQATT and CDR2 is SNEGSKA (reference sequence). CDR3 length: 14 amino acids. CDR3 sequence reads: CSAREQGVDTEAFF. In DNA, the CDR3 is TGCAGTGCTAGAGAACAGGGGGTGGACACTGAAGCTTTCTTT.

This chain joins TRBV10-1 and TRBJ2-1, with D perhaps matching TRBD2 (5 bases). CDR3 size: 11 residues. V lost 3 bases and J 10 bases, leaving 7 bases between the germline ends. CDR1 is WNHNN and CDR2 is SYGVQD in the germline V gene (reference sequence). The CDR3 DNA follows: TGCGCCAGCAGTGACGAGGGAGAGCAGTTCTTC. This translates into CASSDEGEQFF.

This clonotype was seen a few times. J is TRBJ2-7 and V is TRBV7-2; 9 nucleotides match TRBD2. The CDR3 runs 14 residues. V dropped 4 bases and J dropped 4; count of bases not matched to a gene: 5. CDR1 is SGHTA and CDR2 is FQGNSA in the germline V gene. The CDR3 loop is CASSSPSGAYEQYF. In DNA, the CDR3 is TGTGCCAGCAGCTCTCCTAGCGGGGCATACGAGCAGTACTTC.

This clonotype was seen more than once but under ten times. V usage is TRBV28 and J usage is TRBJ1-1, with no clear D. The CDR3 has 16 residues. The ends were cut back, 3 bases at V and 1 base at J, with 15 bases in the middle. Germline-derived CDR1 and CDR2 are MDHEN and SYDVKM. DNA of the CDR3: TGTGCCAGCAGTTTCTGGAGTGGACGGAGGAACACTGAAGCTTTCTTT. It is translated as CASSFWSGRRNTEAFF. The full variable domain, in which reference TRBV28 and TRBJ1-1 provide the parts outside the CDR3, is DVKVTQSSRYLVKRTGEKVFLECVQDMDHENMFWYRQDPGLGLRLIYFSYDVKMKEKGDIPEGYSVSREKKERFSLILESASTNQTSMYLCASSFWSGRRNTEAFFGQGTRLTVV.

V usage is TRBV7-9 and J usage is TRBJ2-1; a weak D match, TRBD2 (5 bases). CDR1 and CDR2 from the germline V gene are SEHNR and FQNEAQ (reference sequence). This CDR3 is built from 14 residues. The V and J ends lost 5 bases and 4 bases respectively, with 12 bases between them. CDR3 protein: CASSPETNYNEQFF. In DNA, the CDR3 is TGTGCCAGCAGCCCTGAGACTAATTACAATGAGCAGTTCTTC.

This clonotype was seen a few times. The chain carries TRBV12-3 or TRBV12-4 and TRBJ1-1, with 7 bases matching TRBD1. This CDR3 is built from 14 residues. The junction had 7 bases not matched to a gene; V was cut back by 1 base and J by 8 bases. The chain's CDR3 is CASSLERGQLEAFF. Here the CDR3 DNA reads TGTGCCAGCAGTTTAGAGAGGGGGCAGTTGGAAGCTTTCTTT.

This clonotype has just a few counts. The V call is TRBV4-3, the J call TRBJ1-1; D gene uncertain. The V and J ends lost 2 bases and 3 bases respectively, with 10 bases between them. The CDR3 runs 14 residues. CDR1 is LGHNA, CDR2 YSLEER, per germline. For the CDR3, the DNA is TGCGCCAGCAGCCAACCCACTCGGGACACTGAAGCTTTCTTT. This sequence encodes CASSQPTRDTEAFF.

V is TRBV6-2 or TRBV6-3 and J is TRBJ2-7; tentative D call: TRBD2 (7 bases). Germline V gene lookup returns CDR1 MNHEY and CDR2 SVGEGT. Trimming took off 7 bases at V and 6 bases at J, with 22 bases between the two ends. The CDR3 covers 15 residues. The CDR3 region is CASISRGGGRSEQYF. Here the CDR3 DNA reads TGTGCCAGCATCTCAAGGGGGGGCGGTAGGAGCGAGCAGTACTTC.

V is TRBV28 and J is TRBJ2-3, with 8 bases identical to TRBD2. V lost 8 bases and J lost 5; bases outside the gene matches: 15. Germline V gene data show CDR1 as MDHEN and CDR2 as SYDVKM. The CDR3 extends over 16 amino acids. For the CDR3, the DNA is TGTGCCAGCTTCCCCAAGGGCGGGGGGTTGGGAGATACGCAGTATTTT. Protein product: CASFPKGGGLGDTQYF.

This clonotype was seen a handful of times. DNA for the CDR3: TGTGCCGGGGCAGATTCCCCCACCTACAATGAGCAGTTCTTC. Translation gives CAGADSPTYNEQFF. The chain links TRBV6-6 to TRBJ2-1; weak D call: TRBD1 (5 bases). V dropped 11 bases and J dropped 2 bases, with 16 bases sitting between them. CDR1 is MNHNY and CDR2 is SVGAGI in the germline V gene (reference sequence). The CDR3 is 14 residues long.

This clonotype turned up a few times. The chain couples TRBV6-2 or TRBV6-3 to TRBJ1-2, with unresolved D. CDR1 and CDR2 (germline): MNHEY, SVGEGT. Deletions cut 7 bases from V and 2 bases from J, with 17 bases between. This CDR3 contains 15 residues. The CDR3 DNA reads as TGTGCCAGCATCTCAACCGGGCTTCGCAACTATGGCTACACCTTC. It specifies CASISTGLRNYGYTF.

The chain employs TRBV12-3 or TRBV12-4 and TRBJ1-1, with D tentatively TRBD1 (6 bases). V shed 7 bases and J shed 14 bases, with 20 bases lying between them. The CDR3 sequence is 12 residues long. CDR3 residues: CASTTGTSRVFF. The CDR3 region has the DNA TGTGCCAGCACCACAGGGACGTCAAGAGTGTTCTTT.

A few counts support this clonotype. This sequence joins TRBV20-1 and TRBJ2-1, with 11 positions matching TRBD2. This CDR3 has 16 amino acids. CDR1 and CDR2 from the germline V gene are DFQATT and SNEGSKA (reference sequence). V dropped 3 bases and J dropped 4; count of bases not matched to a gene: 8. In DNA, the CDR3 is TGCAGTGCTAGTTCCACCGGGACTAGCGGATACAATGAGCAGTTCTTC. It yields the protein CSASSTGTSGYNEQFF.